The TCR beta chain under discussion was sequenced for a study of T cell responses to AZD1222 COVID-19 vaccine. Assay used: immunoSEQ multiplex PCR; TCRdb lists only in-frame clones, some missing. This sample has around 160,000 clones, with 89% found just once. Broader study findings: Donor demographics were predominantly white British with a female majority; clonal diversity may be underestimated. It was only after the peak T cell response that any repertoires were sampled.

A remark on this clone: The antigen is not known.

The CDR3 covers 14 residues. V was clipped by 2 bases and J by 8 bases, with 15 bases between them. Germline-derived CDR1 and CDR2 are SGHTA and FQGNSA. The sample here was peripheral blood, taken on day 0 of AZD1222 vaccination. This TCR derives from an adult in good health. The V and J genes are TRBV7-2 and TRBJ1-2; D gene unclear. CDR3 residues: CASSLLIGGRGYTF. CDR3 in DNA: TGTGCCAGCAGCTTATTAATAGGAGGTCGCGGCTACACCTTC.